This T cell receptor (beta chain) comes out of a study of cytomegalovirus exposure and HLA in healthy donors. Trimming took 3 bases from V and 5 from J, leaving 12 bases between them. Germline V lookup: CDR1 LNHDA, CDR2 SQIVND (reference sequence). The CDR3 is made up of 14 amino acids. PCR used 60 Vbeta primers and 13 Jbeta primers. Here immunoSEQ multiplex PCR was the method, and the copy in TCRdb shows in-frame clones only, minus some. The sample has about 86,000 clones; roughly 77% are singletons. The rearrangement joins TRBV19 to TRBJ2-3; tentative D call: TRBD2 (6 bases). Sequencing input: PBMCs. The receptor was isolated from a woman in her thirties or forties in good health and CMV-seropositive. The CDR3 nucleotides read TGTGCCAGTAGTATGAGGGGAGCGGGAGATACGCAGTATTTT. As protein: CASSMRGAGDTQYF.